This T cell receptor (beta chain) originates from a study of blood T cell repertoires in COVID-19. The wider study: From the United States, Italy and Spain came samples of acute and convalescent COVID-19.

Germline CDR1 reads KGHDR; CDR2 reads SFDVKD. V trimming: 3 bases; J trimming: 4 bases; junction bases outside the gene matches: 6. CDR3 length: 18 residues. Sequenced by immunoSEQ multiplex PCR; TCRdb stores in-frame clones only, minus some. The sample has 360,000 or so clones, about 88% seen once. The sequenced sample consisted of PBMCs or T cells enriched from blood (not recorded which). The sequence was obtained from a woman aged 25 to 39 who had been exposed to COVID-19. The rearrangement links TRBV24-1 to TRBJ2-1, with 15 bases fitting TRBD2. The CDR3 sequence is CATSDPVGTSGGYNEQFF. CDR3 in DNA: TGTGCCACCAGTGATCCAGTCGGGACTAGCGGGGGGTACAATGAGCAGTTCTTC.